Following are 23 T cell receptor beta chains from one sample sequenced in a study of cytomegalovirus exposure and HLA in healthy donors. Profiling relied on immunoSEQ multiplex PCR, and the TCRdb table lists in-frame clones only, not all of them. Of hundreds of thousands of clones in the sample, more than 80% were seen once. Sequenced: PBMCs. These receptors all come from a woman between 18 and 30 years old in good health and CMV-seronegative.

The V call is TRBV14, the J call TRBJ2-6, with D hard to call. V gave up 6 bases and J gave up 0 bases, with 6 bases separating them. Germline V gives CDR1 SGHDN, CDR2 FVKESK. The CDR3 runs 14 residues. In nucleotides, the CDR3 is TGTGCCAGCAGTCGTAACTCTGGGGCCAACGTCCTGACTTTC. Translated: CASSRNSGANVLTF.

The chain carries TRBV30 and TRBJ1-3, with TRBD1 matching over 8 bases. Looked up from germline, CDR1 is GTSNPN and CDR2 is SVGIG (reference sequence). The CDR3 contains 14 residues. V shed 1 base, J shed 6 bases, and the junction held 5 bases outside the gene matches. This CDR3 is CAWSEDREVNTIYF. In nucleotides, the CDR3 is TGTGCCTGGAGTGAGGACAGGGAGGTAAACACCATATATTTT. Complete variable domain (other parts from reference TRBV30 and TRBJ1-3): SQTIHQWPATLVQPVGSPLSLECTVEGTSNPNLYWYRQAAGRGLQLLFYSVGIGQISSEVPQNLSASRPQDRQFILSSKKLLLSDSGFYLCAWSEDREVNTIYFGEGSWLTVV.

This clone came up a few times. The chain joins TRBV9 to TRBJ2-2; D unresolved. Germline values: CDR1 SGDLS, CDR2 YYNGEE. The CDR3 has 14 amino acids. Trimming stripped 2 bases from V and 0 bases from J, with 5 bases between. The DNA for the CDR3 is TGTGCCAGCAGCGTGCTAGCGAACACCGGGGAGCTGTTTTTT. Residues: CASSVLANTGELFF.

The chain couples TRBV5-4 to TRBJ2-1; no definite D call. V was cut by 1 base and J by 0 bases, with 11 bases left in between. CDR1 is SGHNT, CDR2 YYREEE, per germline (reference sequence). There are 16 residues in the CDR3. The DNA of the CDR3 is TGTGCCAGCAGCTTGAGAACCTCCAGCTCCTACAATGAGCAGTTCTTC. Its protein product is CASSLRTSSSYNEQFF. The full variable domain, its missing parts supplied by reference TRBV5-4 and TRBJ2-1, is ETGVTQSPTHLIKTRGQQVTLRCSSQSGHNTVSWYQQALGQGPQFIFQYYREEENGRGNFPPRFSGLQFPNYSSELNVNALELDDSALYLCASSLRTSSSYNEQFFGPGTRLTVL.

V usage is TRBV25-1 and J usage is TRBJ1-5, with D unresolved. CDR3 length equals 13 residues. Germline V gene data show CDR1 as MGHDK and CDR2 as SYGVNS. V was trimmed by 6 bases and J by 1 base, leaving 7 bases between them. DNA of the CDR3: TGTGCCAGCAGGGGCAGGAGCAATCAGCCCCAGCATTTT. It encodes CASRGRSNQPQHF.

To note about this clone: A read error may produce the germline difference seen at one junction end. The V and J genes are TRBV5-1 and TRBJ2-1, with a weak D call TRBD1 (5 bases). Germline assignment: CDR1 SGHRS and CDR2 YFSETQ. CDR3 length: 16 residues. CDR3 in DNA: TGCGCCAGCAGCCCCCAACAGGATCGATCCTTCAATGAGCAGTTCTTC. The encoded protein is CASSPQQDRSFNEQFF.

This chain connects TRBV27 to TRBJ2-1; 9 bases match TRBD1. The J segment lost 6 bases and the V segment lost 5 bases, leaving 8 bases of the junction unmatched. The germline V gene encodes CDR1 MNHEY and CDR2 SMNVEV (reference sequence). The CDR3 sequence is 15 residues long. The CDR3 here is CASSVTGGLGNEQFF. The CDR3 region has the DNA TGTGCCAGCAGTGTGACAGGGGGGCTAGGCAATGAGCAGTTCTTC.

This sequence joins TRBV19 and TRBJ2-7; 7 bases fit TRBD1. The trim removed 4 bases at V and 1 base at J, leaving 4 bases unmatched. Germline V gives CDR1 LNHDA, CDR2 SQIVND (reference sequence). This CDR3 is built from 14 residues. The CDR3 region is CASSNRQGSYEQYF. Here the CDR3 DNA reads TGTGCCAGTAGTAACCGACAGGGATCCTACGAGCAGTACTTC.

This chain links TRBV30 with TRBJ2-3; D not certain. Germline V gene lookup returns CDR1 GTSNPN and CDR2 SVGIG (reference sequence). Trimming left V 1 base short and J 3 bases short, with 5 bases between. This CDR3 is built from 12 residues. The CDR3 DNA follows: TGTGCCTGGAGTGGTCCTACAGATACGCAGTATTTT. It translates to CAWSGPTDTQYF.

V usage is TRBV27 and J usage is TRBJ2-7; tentative D call: TRBD2 (6 bases). V lost 10 bases to trimming and J lost 3 bases, with 28 bases between them. The length of the CDR3 is 17 residues. CDR1 is MNHEY and CDR2 is SMNVEV in the germline V gene (reference sequence). The CDR3 is CANFFDLARDSGYEQYF. CDR3 DNA: TGTGCCAACTTTTTCGACCTTGCCCGGGACTCCGGCTACGAGCAGTACTTC.

The V gene is TRBV28, the J gene TRBJ1-2; TRBD1 matches at 7 bases. CDR1 and CDR2 from the germline V gene are MDHEN and SYDVKM. J was trimmed by 6 bases and V by 5 bases; bases with no gene match: 12. The CDR3 runs to 15 residues. The DNA of the CDR3 is TGTGCCAGCAGTCCGGGGACAGAAAACGTTAATGGCTACACCTTC. It encodes CASSPGTENVNGYTF.

This clone was recorded once. The chain carries TRBV5-1 and TRBJ1-1, with no clear D. Per germline, CDR1 SGHRS and CDR2 YFSETQ. V lost 2 bases and J lost 1, with 9 bases in between. This CDR3 has 14 residues. The chain's CDR3 is CASSFGPGNTEAFF. DNA of the CDR3: TGCGCCAGCAGCTTCGGTCCAGGGAACACTGAAGCTTTCTTT.

Notes on this clone: One junction end does not reproduce the germline sequence, and a read error may be involved. This rearrangement joins TRBV7-8 to TRBJ1-1; 8 positions match TRBD1. The CDR3 is made up of 13 amino acids. CDR1 and CDR2 from the germline V gene are SGHVS and FQNEAQ. The CDR3 loop reads CASSRGGQGALPF. In DNA, the CDR3 is TGTGCCAGCAGCCGGGGTGGGCAGGGGGCTCTACCATTT.

This clone was seen a single time. The CDR3 DNA follows: TGTGCCAGCAGCTTGGACCCAGTCTCCTCCCCCTACGAGCAGTACTTC. Translating gives CASSLDPVSSPYEQYF. The V gene is TRBV5-6, the J gene TRBJ2-7; D gene uncertain. Germline-derived CDR1 and CDR2 are SGHDT and YYEEEE. The CDR3 sequence is 16 residues long. Deletions cut 0 bases from V and 2 bases from J, with 15 bases between.

As DNA, the CDR3 is TGTGCCAGCAGCAAAGCGTTATCGGGGGGCGCATCCTTTCCTAACTATGGCTACACCTTC. Its protein is CASSKALSGGASFPNYGYTF. This chain connects TRBV21-1 to TRBJ1-2. TRBV21-1 is a documented pseudogene. The CDR3 consists of 20 residues.

This chain links TRBV11-2 with TRBJ2-1; D is ambiguous. The CDR3 sequence is 14 residues long. Germline V gene data show CDR1 as SGHAT and CDR2 as FQNNGV. Trimming pared 1 base from V and 4 bases from J, leaving 8 bases between. In DNA, the CDR3 is TGTGCCAGCAGCTTAGCTGGTAGATACAATGAGCAGTTCTTC. Translated: CASSLAGRYNEQFF.

The CDR3 DNA is TGTGCCAGCAGTTCTAGAGACAATGAGCAGTTCTTC. Translating gives CASSSRDNEQFF. The V gene is TRBV6-1, the J gene TRBJ2-1; no reliable D call. The CDR3 is 12 amino acids. Trimming shortened V by 5 bases and J by 5 bases, and 7 bases separated the two germline ends. Germline V lookup: CDR1 MNHNS, CDR2 SASEGT.

This rearrangement joins TRBV27 to TRBJ2-3; D perhaps matches TRBD2 (6 bases). The CDR3 sequence is 17 residues long. CDR1 MNHEY and CDR2 SMNVEV come from the germline V gene (reference sequence). V lost 3 bases and J lost 2, with 18 bases in between. CDR3 in DNA: TGTGCCAGCAGTTTTGGGGACGGGGGAAAATACACAGATACGCAGTATTTT. Translating gives CASSFGDGGKYTDTQYF.

There are a few counts of this clone. The chain couples TRBV2 to TRBJ1-6; D uncertain. The CDR3 contains 14 residues. Trimming shortened V by 4 bases and J by 3 bases, and 7 bases separated the two germline ends. Germline CDR1 and CDR2: SNHLY and FYNNEI. The DNA for the CDR3 is TGTGCCAGCAGTGGACGGGTCTATAATTCACCCCTCCACTTT. Translating gives CASSGRVYNSPLHF.

This CDR3 reads CASSPHRDGGNNEQFF. The CDR3 DNA sequence: TGTGCCAGCAGCCCCCACCGAGACGGGGGAAACAATGAGCAGTTCTTC. The rearrangement joins TRBV7-8 to TRBJ2-1; perhaps TRBD2 as D (6 bases). This CDR3 has 16 amino acids. The germline V gene encodes CDR1 SGHVS and CDR2 FQNEAQ. V was clipped by 5 bases and J by 5 bases, with 19 bases between them. Drawing the rest from reference TRBV7-8 and TRBJ2-1, the complete variable domain is GAGVSQSPRYKVAKRGQDVALRCDPISGHVSLFWYQQALGQGPEFLTYFQNEAQLDKSGLPSDRFFAERPEGSVSTLKIQRTQQEDSAVYLCASSPHRDGGNNEQFFGPGTRLTVL.

The J gene is TRBJ2-7, the V gene TRBV27; 13 nucleotides line up with TRBD2. Losses at the gene ends were 6 bases for V and 4 bases for J; bases not matched to a gene: 3. Germline V gene sequence: CDR1 MNHEY, CDR2 SMNVEV (reference sequence). The CDR3 runs to 14 residues. The CDR3 sequence: CASRSLAGGYEQYF. Here the CDR3 DNA reads TGTGCCAGCAGATCACTAGCGGGAGGGTACGAGCAGTACTTC.

The V call is TRBV7-8, the J call TRBJ2-2, with 7 bases fitting TRBD1. CDR1 is SGHVS and CDR2 is FQNEAQ in the germline V gene. V lost 5 bases and J lost 1; bases outside the gene matches: 1. CDR3 size: 14 residues. The CDR3 loop is CASSRDRNTGELFF. For the CDR3, the DNA is TGTGCCAGCAGCCGGGACAGGAACACCGGGGAGCTGTTTTTT.

This chain links TRBV14 with TRBJ1-2; D remains unclear. V was cut by 1 base and J by 4 bases, with 7 bases left in between. Germline CDR1 and CDR2: SGHDN and FVKESK. This CDR3 has 13 amino acids. DNA of the CDR3: TGTGCCAGCAGCCAAGGGGAGTCCTATGGCTACACCTTC. It specifies CASSQGESYGYTF. Complete variable domain (other parts from reference TRBV14 and TRBJ1-2): EAGVTQFPSHSVIEKGQTVTLRCDPISGHDNLYWYRRVMGKEIKFLLHFVKESKQDESGMPNNRFLAERTGGTYSTLKVQPAELEDSGVYFCASSQGESYGYTFGSGTRLTVV.